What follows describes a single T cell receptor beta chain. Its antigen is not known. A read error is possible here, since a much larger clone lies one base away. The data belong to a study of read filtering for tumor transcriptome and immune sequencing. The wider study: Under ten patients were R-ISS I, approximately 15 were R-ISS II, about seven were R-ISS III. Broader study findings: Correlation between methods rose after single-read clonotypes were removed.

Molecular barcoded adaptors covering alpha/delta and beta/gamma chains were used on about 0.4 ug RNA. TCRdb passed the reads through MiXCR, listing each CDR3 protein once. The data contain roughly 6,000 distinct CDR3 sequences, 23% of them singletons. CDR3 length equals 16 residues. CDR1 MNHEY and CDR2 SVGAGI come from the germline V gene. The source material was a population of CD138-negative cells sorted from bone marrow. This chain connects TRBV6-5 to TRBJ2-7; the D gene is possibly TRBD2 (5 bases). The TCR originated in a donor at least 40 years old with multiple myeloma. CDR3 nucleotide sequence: TGTGCCTGCAGTTACGGGCAGAGGGTAAGCTCCTACGAGCAGTACTTC. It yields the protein CACSYGQRVSSYEQYF.